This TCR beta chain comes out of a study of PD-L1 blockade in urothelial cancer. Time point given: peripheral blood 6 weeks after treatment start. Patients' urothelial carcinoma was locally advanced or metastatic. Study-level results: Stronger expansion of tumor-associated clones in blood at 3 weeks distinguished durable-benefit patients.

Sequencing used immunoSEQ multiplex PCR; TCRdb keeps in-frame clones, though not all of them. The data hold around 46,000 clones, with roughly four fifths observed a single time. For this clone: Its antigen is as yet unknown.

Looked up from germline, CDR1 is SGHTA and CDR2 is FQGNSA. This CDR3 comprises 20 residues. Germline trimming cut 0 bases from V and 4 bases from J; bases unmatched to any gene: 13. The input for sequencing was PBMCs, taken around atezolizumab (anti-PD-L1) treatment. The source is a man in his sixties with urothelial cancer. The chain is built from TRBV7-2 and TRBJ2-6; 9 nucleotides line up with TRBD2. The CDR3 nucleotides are TGTGCCAGCAGCTTAGCAGTTGCGGGGGGGTTGGGGGGAGGGGCCAACGTCCTGACTTTC. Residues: CASSLAVAGGLGGGANVLTF.